This TCR beta chain was found in a study of T cell changes during pregnancy in multiple sclerosis. Produced via immunoSEQ multiplex PCR; TCRdb's table is partial and in-frame only. The repertoire includes about 57,000 clones, approximately 90% of them detected once, and approximately 0.2% sits in the top ten. The starting material was CD4+ T cells from peripheral blood mononuclear cells, obtained in the second trimester of pregnancy. The receptor was derived from a female donor with multiple sclerosis, enrolled in a pregnancy study.

CDR3: CASSVRDSSYEQYF. The CDR3 coding sequence is TGTGCCAGCAGTGTCCGGGACTCTTCCTACGAGCAGTACTTC. The rearrangement joins TRBV28 to TRBJ2-7, with D perhaps TRBD2 (6 bases). The CDR3 covers 14 residues. CDR1 and CDR2 (germline): MDHEN, SYDVKM. Trimming took off 5 bases at V and 1 base at J, with 12 bases between the two ends.